What follows are 27 T cell receptor beta chains derived from one specimen sequenced in a study of human T cells and chemical hapten exposure (TCRdb year 2021). This specimen's time point label, per the study, means: patch test 2, 6 weeks after DPC sensitization. The label giving this sample's treatment or condition can be read as: therapeutic diphenylcyclopropenone sensitization with weekly scalp DPC. Library generation was performed with RACE. The sample was run on a NextSeq 500. TCRdb redid the processing of the public reads, applying fastp at Q25 and MiXCR, and retained in-frame beta chains. Each entry is one CDR3 protein sequence, shown with its most common DNA and genes. The sample profile shows over 70,000 distinct CDR3 sequences; around a tenth of them were found once. The biggest ten clones account for approximately 1.4% of the sample. The sample here was whole blood, taken in connection with sensitization to the hapten diphenylcyclopropenone (DPC). Every receptor here comes from a man in his late teens or twenties with alopecia areata. Some clones in this sample may be carry-over from other donors' samples.

The genes are TRBV7-2 and TRBJ2-7; TRBD1 is a possible D gene (6 bases). In germline, CDR1 is SGHTA, CDR2 FQGNSA. V lost 0 bases, J lost 4 bases, and 10 bases lay in between. CDR3 length: 14 residues. The CDR3 sequence: CASSLARTEYEQYF. The CDR3 DNA reads as TGTGCCAGCAGCTTAGCGAGGACAGAATACGAGCAGTACTTC.

This clonotype occurred a few times. This chain joins TRBV11-2 and TRBJ2-2; 9 bases agree with TRBD1. This CDR3 has 19 residues. Losses at the gene ends were 4 bases for V and 0 bases for J; bases not matched to a gene: 12. Germline CDR1 SGHAT, CDR2 FQNNGV. The CDR3 DNA reads as TGTGCCAGCAGCTCGCGGGGACAGGGTCTAAGGGCGAACACCGGGGAGCTGTTTTTT. It translates to CASSSRGQGLRANTGELFF. The complete variable domain, with remaining parts taken from reference TRBV11-2 and TRBJ2-2, reads EAGVAQSPRYKIIEKRQSVAFWCNPISGHATLYWYQQILGQGPKLLIQFQNNGVVDDSQLPKDRFSAERLKGVDSTLKIQPAKLEDSAVYLCASSSRGQGLRANTGELFFGEGSRLTVL.

At least ten counts were recorded for this clonotype. This chain links TRBV7-9 with TRBJ2-3; D ambiguous. The CDR3 has 12 residues. Trimming removed 5 bases at V and 9 bases at J, with 12 bases between. Germline CDR1 and CDR2: SEHNR and FQNEAQ (reference sequence). CDR3 sequence: CASSPTLDTQYF. The CDR3 bases are TGTGCCAGCAGCCCCACCTTGGACACGCAGTATTTT.

Points on this clonotype: It may be a read error: a sequence one base away is much more abundant. CDR3 region: CASSLALDFGLALHF. CDR3 sequence (DNA): TGTGCCAGCAGCTTAGCGCTGGATTTCGGATTGGCCCTCCACTTT. The chain is built from TRBV7-8 and TRBJ1-6; D not resolved. The CDR3 is 15 amino acids. V lost 0 bases and J lost 14, with 17 bases in between. In germline, CDR1 is SGHVS, CDR2 FQNEAQ.

The rearrangement uses TRBV7-2 and TRBJ2-3; TRBD2 might be the D (5 bases). The CDR3 has 13 amino acids. The V end was cut by 5 bases, the J end by 5 bases, with 11 bases between. CDR1 is SGHTA, CDR2 FQGNSA, per germline. CDR3 nucleotide sequence: TGTGCCAGCAGCGGAGGATCGCGAGATACGCAGTATTTT. It is translated as CASSGGSRDTQYF. The complete variable domain, with remaining parts taken from reference TRBV7-2 and TRBJ2-3, reads GAGVSQSPSNKVTEKGKDVELRCDPISGHTALYWYRQSLGQGLEFLIYFQGNSAPDKSGLPSDRFSAERTGGSVSTLTIQRTQQEDSAVYLCASSGGSRDTQYFGPGTRLTVL.

In this sample, this clonotype turned up a few times. The chain links TRBV6-2 or TRBV6-3 to TRBJ1-2, with 7 bases fitting TRBD1. This CDR3 has 16 residues. Per the germline V gene, CDR1 is MNHEY and CDR2 is SVGEGT. V trimming: 4 bases; J trimming: 7 bases; junction bases outside the gene matches: 15. The CDR3 loop reads CASSLIQGTAVGGYTF. As DNA, the CDR3 is TGTGCCAGCAGTTTAATACAGGGGACCGCAGTAGGTGGCTACACCTTC.

This clonotype was counted a few times. This rearrangement joins TRBV11-2 to TRBJ1-3, with D possibly being TRBD1 (5 bases). Germline V gene sequence: CDR1 SGHAT, CDR2 FQNNGV. CDR3 length: 14 amino acids. Between the trimmed V and J ends, which lost 2 bases and 4 bases, there was a span of 9 bases. CDR3 sequence (DNA): TGTGCCAGCAGCTTAATCAGGGACGGAAACACCATATATTTT. As protein: CASSLIRDGNTIYF. Variable domain in full (rest from reference TRBV11-2 and TRBJ1-3): EAGVAQSPRYKIIEKRQSVAFWCNPISGHATLYWYQQILGQGPKLLIQFQNNGVVDDSQLPKDRFSAERLKGVDSTLKIQPAKLEDSAVYLCASSLIRDGNTIYFGEGSWLTVV.

The chain employs TRBV6-1 and TRBJ2-2, with unresolved D. V was shortened by 1 base and J by 10 bases, with 10 bases between the two germline ends. CDR3 length equals 13 residues. Germline V gives CDR1 MNHNS, CDR2 SASEGT. The CDR3 spells CASSEEPPEELFF. CDR3 bases: TGTGCCAGCAGTGAAGAACCCCCCGAGGAGCTGTTTTTT.

The chain employs TRBV6-2 or TRBV6-3 and TRBJ1-6; possibly TRBD1 for D (6 bases). The CDR3 spans 16 residues. Trimming shortened V by 2 bases and J by 7 bases, and 15 bases separated the two germline ends. The germline CDR1 and CDR2 sequences are MNHEY and SVGEGT. The CDR3 loop is CASSYPIGQKNSPLHF. Written as DNA, the CDR3 is TGTGCCAGCAGTTACCCCATCGGACAGAAAAATTCACCCCTCCACTTT.

The CDR3 DNA sequence: TGCGCCAGCAGCACAGGGGTCCCTGGAAACACCATATATTTT. Translating it yields CASSTGVPGNTIYF. The chain joins TRBV5-1 to TRBJ1-3, with TRBD1 matching 7 bases. This CDR3 is built from 14 residues. From germline, CDR1 is SGHRS and CDR2 YFSETQ. Trimming at V came to 4 bases and at J to 2 bases, leaving 3 bases not matched to a gene.

The chain recombines TRBV3-1 with TRBJ1-4; a weak D match, TRBD1 (5 bases). The CDR3 runs to 15 residues. Germline V lookup: CDR1 LGHDT, CDR2 YNNKEL (reference sequence). V lost 2 bases to trimming and J lost 4 bases, with 11 bases between them. The CDR3: CASSQNRDLNEKLFF. The CDR3, as DNA: TGTGCCAGCAGCCAAAACCGGGACCTTAATGAAAAACTGTTTTTT.

This clonotype was counted ten times or more. The gene calls are TRBV20-1 and TRBJ2-2; 16 bases map to TRBD2. The germline V gene encodes CDR1 DFQATT and CDR2 SNEGSKA (reference sequence). The CDR3 is 16 amino acids. The V segment lost 6 bases and the J segment 6 bases; nucleotides outside the gene matches: 7. This CDR3 is CSAQGLAGGPAGELFF. CDR3 in DNA: TGCAGTGCCCAGGGACTAGCGGGGGGGCCTGCCGGGGAGCTGTTTTTT.

The chain carries TRBV14 and TRBJ2-1; 14 bases map to TRBD2. The CDR3 spans 17 residues. Germline CDR1 is SGHDN and CDR2 is FVKESK. Germline trimming cut 4 bases from V and 2 bases from J; bases unmatched to any gene: 4. The CDR3 loop is CASSPGLAGDTYNEQFF. The CDR3 bases are TGTGCCAGCAGCCCGGGACTAGCGGGGGACACCTACAATGAGCAGTTCTTC. The full variable domain, completed using reference TRBV14 and TRBJ2-1, is EAGVTQFPSHSVIEKGQTVTLRCDPISGHDNLYWYRRVMGKEIKFLLHFVKESKQDESGMPNNRFLAERTGGTYSTLKVQPAELEDSGVYFCASSPGLAGDTYNEQFFGPGTRLTVL.

The chain uses TRBV18 and TRBJ2-7, with TRBD1 matching 10 bases. Germline trimming cut 3 bases from V and 5 bases from J; bases unmatched to any gene: 7. Germline V gene lookup returns CDR1 KGHSH and CDR2 LQKENI. The CDR3 has 15 amino acids. The DNA of the CDR3 is TGTGCCAGCTCACCCCCGGGACAGGGGTTCAACGAGCAGTACTTC. Its protein product is CASSPPGQGFNEQYF.

This clonotype has ten or more counts. J is TRBJ1-2 and V is TRBV20-1; TRBD1 agrees at 7 bases. Per germline, CDR1 DFQATT and CDR2 SNEGSKA (reference sequence). Losses at the gene ends were 6 bases for V and 4 bases for J; bases not matched to a gene: 8. This CDR3 is 13 amino acids long. CDR3: CSATRQGGYGYTF. Written as DNA, the CDR3 is TGCAGTGCCACTAGACAGGGTGGCTATGGCTACACCTTC.

CDR3 nucleotides: TGTGCCAGCAGTGCCCCGGGGGGCTTGTACGAGCAGTACGTC. The encoded protein is CASSAPGGLYEQYV. The chain uses TRBV28 and TRBJ2-7, with D maybe TRBD2 (7 bases). Germline-derived CDR1 and CDR2 are MDHEN and SYDVKM. The CDR3 is made up of 14 amino acids. V was clipped by 5 bases and J by 4 bases, with 15 bases between them.

The V gene is TRBV5-6, the J gene TRBJ2-3; 8 nucleotides match TRBD2. From germline, CDR1 is SGHDT and CDR2 YYEEEE. V lost 2 bases and J lost 0; bases outside the gene matches: 8. The CDR3 spans 17 residues. CDR3 coding DNA: TGTGCCAGCAGCTTCGCTGAATTAGCGGGGAGCACAGATACGCAGTATTTT. Translated, it gives CASSFAELAGSTDTQYF.

This clonotype came up a few times. The rearrangement links TRBV7-8 to TRBJ2-2; 8 bases are a match to TRBD1. V gave up 4 bases and J gave up 3 bases; unmatched junction bases: 13. CDR3 length: 18 amino acids. Germline CDR1 reads SGHVS; CDR2 reads FQNEAQ. CDR3: CASSYMFVRTGYTGELFF. The CDR3 DNA follows: TGTGCCAGCAGCTATATGTTTGTACGGACAGGGTACACCGGGGAGCTGTTTTTT.

This clonotype has just a few counts. V is TRBV2 and J is TRBJ2-2, with D uncertain. Germline assignment: CDR1 SNHLY and CDR2 FYNNEI. The ends were cut back, 7 bases at V and 0 bases at J, with 6 bases in the middle. The CDR3 covers 13 residues. CDR3 loop: CASKSANTGELFF. In DNA, the CDR3 is TGTGCCAGCAAAAGTGCGAACACCGGGGAGCTGTTTTTT.

The sample holds many counts of this clonotype. This chain joins TRBV18 and TRBJ2-5; 8 bases line up with TRBD1. Germline V CDR1 and CDR2: KGHSH, LQKENI. The CDR3 runs 15 residues. V shed 2 bases, J shed 7 bases, and the junction held 9 bases outside the gene matches. Here the CDR3 reads CASSPRQGPEGTQYF. CDR3 nucleotide sequence: TGTGCCAGCTCACCAAGACAGGGGCCCGAAGGGACCCAGTACTTC.

This clonotype was detected ten times or more. CDR3 in DNA: TGCAGCGTCCTACTGAGGACCTCTTCCTACGAGCAGTACTTC. As protein: CSVLLRTSSYEQYF. V gene TRBV29-1 combines with J gene TRBJ2-7; D not certain. This CDR3 region has 14 residues. From germline, CDR1 is SQVTM and CDR2 ANQGSEA. V was cut by 6 bases and J by 1 base, with 16 bases left in between.

This clonotype was recorded at least ten times. The chain recombines TRBV7-9 with TRBJ1-1; a possible D gene is TRBD1 (5 bases). Looked up from germline, CDR1 is SEHNR and CDR2 is FQNEAQ (reference sequence). This CDR3 has 15 amino acids. V gave up 3 bases and J gave up 1 base, with 12 bases separating them. This CDR3 is CASSLTAKPNTEAFF. CDR3 coding DNA: TGTGCCAGCAGCTTGACAGCAAAACCGAACACTGAAGCTTTCTTT.

In its sample, this clonotype was seen many times. The chain combines TRBV20-1 with TRBJ1-1, with TRBD1 matching 8 bases. The germline gives CDR1 DFQATT, CDR2 SNEGSKA (reference sequence). V was pared by 4 bases and J by 11 bases, with 15 bases of the junction left unmatched. The CDR3 covers 14 residues. Here the CDR3 DNA reads TGCAGTGCTAAAGTTGGCAGGGGGCTCCCAGTTGCTTTCTTT. It specifies CSAKVGRGLPVAFF.

This clonotype was counted a few times. The rearrangement joins TRBV9 to TRBJ1-1; D uncertain. Trimming shortened V by 0 bases and J by 0 bases, and 9 bases separated the two germline ends. The CDR3 spans 15 residues. From germline, CDR1 is SGDLS and CDR2 YYNGEE. The CDR3 bases are TGTGCCAGCAGCGTAGCTGCGGGCTTGAACACTGAAGCTTTCTTT. Amino acid sequence: CASSVAAGLNTEAFF.

This clonotype was observed a few times. This rearrangement joins TRBV7-3 to TRBJ2-2; 8 positions match TRBD1. CDR3 length: 16 residues. CDR1 and CDR2 (germline): SGHTA, FQGTGA. Germline trimming cut 5 bases from V and 6 bases from J; bases unmatched to any gene: 11. The CDR3 DNA reads TGTGCCAGCAGCCTCGTAAGGGACAGGAGATCCGGGGAGCTGTTTTTT. Translated, it gives CASSLVRDRRSGELFF.

This clonotype was found many times. V and J are TRBV6-2 or TRBV6-3 and TRBJ2-7, with no clear D. Germline V gives CDR1 MNHEY, CDR2 SVGEGT. The CDR3 has 13 amino acids. V lost 5 bases and J lost 0, with 8 bases in between. This CDR3 is CASSGPSSYEQYV. Here the CDR3 DNA reads TGTGCCAGCAGTGGTCCGTCCTCCTACGAGCAGTACGTC.

This clonotype showed up many times. The V gene is TRBV19, the J gene TRBJ2-1, with a weak D call TRBD2 (7 bases). Trimming removed 3 bases from V and 10 bases from J, with 19 bases in between. The CDR3 is 15 amino acids. Germline CDR1 is LNHDA and CDR2 is SQIVND (reference sequence). The CDR3 loop reads CASSIVPGGDEEQFF. For the CDR3, the DNA is TGTGCCAGTAGTATTGTCCCGGGGGGCGACGAGGAGCAGTTCTTC. Full variable domain (remainder filled in from reference TRBV19 and TRBJ2-1): DGGITQSPKYLFRKEGQNVTLSCEQNLNHDAMYWYRQDPGQGLRLIYYSQIVNDFQKGDIAEGYSVSREKKESFPLTVTSAQKNPTAFYLCASSIVPGGDEEQFFGPGTRLTVL.